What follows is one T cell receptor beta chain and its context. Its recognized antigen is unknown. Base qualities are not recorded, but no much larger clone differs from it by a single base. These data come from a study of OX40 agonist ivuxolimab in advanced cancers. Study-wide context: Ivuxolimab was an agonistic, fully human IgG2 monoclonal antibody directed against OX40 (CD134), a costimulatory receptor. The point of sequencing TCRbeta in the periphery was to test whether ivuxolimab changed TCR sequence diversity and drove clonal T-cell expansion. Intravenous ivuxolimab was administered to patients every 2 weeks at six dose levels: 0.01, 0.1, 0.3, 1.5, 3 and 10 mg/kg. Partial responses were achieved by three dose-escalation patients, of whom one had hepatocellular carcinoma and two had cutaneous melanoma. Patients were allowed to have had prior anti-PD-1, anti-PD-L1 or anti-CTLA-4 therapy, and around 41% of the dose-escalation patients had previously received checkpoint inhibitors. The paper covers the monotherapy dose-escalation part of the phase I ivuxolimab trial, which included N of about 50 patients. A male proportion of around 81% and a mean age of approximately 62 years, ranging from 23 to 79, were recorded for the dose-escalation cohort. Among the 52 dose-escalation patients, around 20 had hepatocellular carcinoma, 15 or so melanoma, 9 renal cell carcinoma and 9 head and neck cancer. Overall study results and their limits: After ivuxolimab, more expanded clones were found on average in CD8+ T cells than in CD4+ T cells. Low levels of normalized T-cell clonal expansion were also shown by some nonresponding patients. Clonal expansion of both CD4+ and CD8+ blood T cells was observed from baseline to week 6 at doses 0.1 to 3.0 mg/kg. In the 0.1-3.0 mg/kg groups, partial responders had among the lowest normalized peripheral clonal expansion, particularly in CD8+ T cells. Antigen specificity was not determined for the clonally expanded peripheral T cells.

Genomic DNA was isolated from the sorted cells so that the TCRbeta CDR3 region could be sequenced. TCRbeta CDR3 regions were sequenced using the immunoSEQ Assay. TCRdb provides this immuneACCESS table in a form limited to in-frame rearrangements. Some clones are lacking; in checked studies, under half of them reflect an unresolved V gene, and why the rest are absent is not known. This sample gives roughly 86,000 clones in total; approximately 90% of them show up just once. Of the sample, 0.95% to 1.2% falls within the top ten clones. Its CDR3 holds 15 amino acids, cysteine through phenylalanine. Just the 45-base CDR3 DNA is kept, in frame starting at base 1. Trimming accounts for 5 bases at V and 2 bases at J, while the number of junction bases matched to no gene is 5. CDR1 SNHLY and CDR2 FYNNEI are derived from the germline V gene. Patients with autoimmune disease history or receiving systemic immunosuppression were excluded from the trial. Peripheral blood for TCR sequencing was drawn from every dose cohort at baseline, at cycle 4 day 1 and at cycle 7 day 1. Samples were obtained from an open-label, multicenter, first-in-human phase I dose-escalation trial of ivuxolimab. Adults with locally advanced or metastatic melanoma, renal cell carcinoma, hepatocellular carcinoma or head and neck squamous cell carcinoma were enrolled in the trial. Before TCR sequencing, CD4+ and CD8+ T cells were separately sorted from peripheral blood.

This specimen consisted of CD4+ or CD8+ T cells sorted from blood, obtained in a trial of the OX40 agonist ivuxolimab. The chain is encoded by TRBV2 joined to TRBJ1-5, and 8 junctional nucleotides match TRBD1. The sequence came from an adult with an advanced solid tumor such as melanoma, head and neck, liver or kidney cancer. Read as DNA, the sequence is TGTGCCAGCAGTAGTCAGGGGGCAGGCAATCAGCCCCAGCATTTT. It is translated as CASSSQGAGNQPQHF. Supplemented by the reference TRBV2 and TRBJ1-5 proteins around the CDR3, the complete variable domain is EPEVTQTPSHQVTQMGQEVILRCVPISNHLYFYWYRQILGQKVEFLVSFYNNEISEKSEIFDDQFSVERPDGSNFTLKIRSTKLEDSAMYFCASSSQGAGNQPQHFGDGTRLSIL.